This TCR beta chain comes out of a study of shared clonotypes between healthy human individuals. The CDR3 has 13 amino acids. V gave up 6 bases and J gave up 7 bases; unmatched junction bases: 5. Germline values: CDR1 MNHEY, CDR2 SMNVEV (reference sequence). The table came from immunoSEQ multiplex PCR; TCRdb's copy has only in-frame clones and leaves some out. The sample carries roughly 2.2 million clones, 80% to 95% recorded once. The source is a man younger than 30 in good health. Some clones in this sample may be carry-over from other donors' samples. The J gene is TRBJ2-5, the V gene TRBV27, with TRBD1 matching over 10 bases. What was sequenced was naive CD4+ T cells from PBMCs. Specified subset: CD45RA+ positively selected. CDR3 sequence (DNA): TGTGCCAGCAGCGGGACAGGGGACGGGACCCAGTACTTC. Its translation is CASSGTGDGTQYF.